A single sample gave rise to the 8 T cell receptor beta chains below, sequenced in a study of cytomegalovirus exposure and HLA in healthy donors. The primer mix had 60 Vbeta and 13 Jbeta primers. Clones were read by immunoSEQ multiplex PCR, and TCRdb kept only the in-frame ones, dropping some. This table has tens of thousands of clones, over 70% appearing once. The sequenced sample consisted of PBMCs. The receptor source for this set is a woman in her thirties or forties in good health and CMV-seronegative.

The chain carries TRBV5-4 and TRBJ1-1; 11 bases are a match to TRBD1. Germline trimming cut 4 bases from V and 2 bases from J; bases unmatched to any gene: 4. Germline V gene lookup returns CDR1 SGHNT and CDR2 YYREEE (reference sequence). The CDR3 loop spans 15 amino acids. CDR3 nucleotides: TGTGCCAGCAGCCCCCGGACAGGGGGCAACACTGAAGCTTTCTTT. It codes for CASSPRTGGNTEAFF. Using reference TRBV5-4 and TRBJ1-1 for the parts outside the CDR3, the full variable domain is ETGVTQSPTHLIKTRGQQVTLRCSSQSGHNTVSWYQQALGQGPQFIFQYYREEENGRGNFPPRFSGLQFPNYSSELNVNALELDDSALYLCASSPRTGGNTEAFFGQGTRLTVV.

The genes are TRBV11-2 and TRBJ1-6; 10 positions agree with TRBD1. There are 17 residues in the CDR3. The V gene's germline CDR1 is SGHAT and CDR2 FQNNGV. Trimming removed 0 bases from V and 8 bases from J; junction bases left unmatched: 7. CDR3 in amino acids: CASSLDWDRGLYSPLHF. The CDR3 DNA sequence: TGTGCCAGCAGCTTAGACTGGGACAGGGGATTATATTCACCCCTCCACTTT.

The V call is TRBV5-5, the J call TRBJ2-7; 12 positions match TRBD1. V gave up 3 bases and J gave up 3 bases; unmatched junction bases: 4. The CDR3 consists of 15 residues. The germline V gene encodes CDR1 SGHKS and CDR2 YYEKEE (reference sequence). The CDR3 protein is CASSWGQGAVYEQYF. The DNA for the CDR3 is TGTGCCAGCAGCTGGGGACAGGGGGCGGTCTACGAGCAGTACTTC.

The rearrangement joins TRBV7-8 to TRBJ1-1; D may be TRBD1 (5 bases). CDR1 and CDR2 (germline): SGHVS, FQNEAQ. V lost 5 bases and J 10 bases, leaving 17 bases between the germline ends. The CDR3 length is 13 residues. The CDR3 DNA reads TGTGCCAGCAGCCGGGACGGGGGACGCGGAGCTTTCTTT. Protein product: CASSRDGGRGAFF. The full variable domain, completed using reference TRBV7-8 and TRBJ1-1, is GAGVSQSPRYKVAKRGQDVALRCDPISGHVSLFWYQQALGQGPEFLTYFQNEAQLDKSGLPSDRFFAERPEGSVSTLKIQRTQQEDSAVYLCASSRDGGRGAFFGQGTRLTVV.

In DNA, the CDR3 is TGTGCCAGCAGTATGACCTACTCCGGGACAGGGGGCCCCGGGGAGCTGTTTTTT. As protein: CASSMTYSGTGGPGELFF. The chain combines TRBV28 with TRBJ2-2, with 12 bases aligning to TRBD1. Trimming took 5 bases from V and 6 from J; bases not matched to a gene: 13. The germline CDR1 and CDR2 sequences are MDHEN and SYDVKM. This CDR3 is 18 amino acids long.

The table lists this clone with a count of one. V is TRBV5-1 and J is TRBJ2-5; D unclear. V lost 4 bases and J 5 bases, leaving 9 bases between the germline ends. Per germline, CDR1 SGHRS and CDR2 YFSETQ. The CDR3 extends over 12 amino acids. Here the CDR3 reads CASSSTGETQYF. CDR3 sequence (DNA): TGCGCCAGCAGCAGCACTGGTGAGACCCAGTACTTC. The full variable domain, completed using reference TRBV5-1 and TRBJ2-5, is KAGVTQTPRYLIKTRGQQVTLSCSPISGHRSVSWYQQTPGQGLQFLFEYFSETQRNKGNFPGRFSGRQFSNSRSEMNVSTLELGDSALYLCASSSTGETQYFGPGTRLLVL.

This clone was detected only a few times. J is TRBJ2-2 and V is TRBV9, with a weak D call TRBD1 (5 bases). Germline lookup yields CDR1 SGDLS and CDR2 YYNGEE. CDR3 length: 14 residues. The V end lost 4 bases, the J end lost 4 bases, and 11 bases lay between the germline ends. The CDR3 region has the DNA TGTGCCAGCAGCCCTATTCAGGGCACCGGGGAGCTGTTTTTT. Translated, it gives CASSPIQGTGELFF.

This clone was seen a few times. CDR3: CASGFPAGTGREKLFF. Here the CDR3 DNA reads TGTGCTAGTGGTTTCCCCGCCGGGACAGGGCGTGAAAAACTGTTTTTT. The chain joins TRBV12-5 to TRBJ1-4; 9 positions match TRBD1. V shed 3 bases and J 7 bases; nucleotides not matched to a gene: 9. Germline CDR1 is LGHNT and CDR2 is FRNRAP. The CDR3 extends over 16 amino acids.